One sample yielded the 17 T cell receptor beta chains listed below, sequenced in a study of shared clonotypes between healthy human individuals. TCRdb keeps only in-frame clones here, not all; method: immunoSEQ multiplex PCR. The table lists more than 2,000,000 clones, 85% to 95% of them singletons, with around 0.15% in the top ten. The material sequenced was naive CD4+ T cells sorted from blood. The subset denotes: CD45RA+ positively selected. These receptors came from a man between 18 and 35 years old in good health.

The chain links TRBV7-2 to TRBJ2-7; 11 bases agree with TRBD2. Germline CDR1 reads SGHTA; CDR2 reads FQGNSA. The J segment lost 0 bases and the V segment lost 4 bases, leaving 2 bases of the junction unmatched. The CDR3 runs 15 residues. This chain's CDR3 is CASSSTSGSSYEQYF. CDR3 in DNA: TGTGCCAGCAGCTCCACTAGCGGGAGCTCCTACGAGCAGTACTTC.

This clone occurred once. The V and J genes are TRBV4-3 and TRBJ2-7; D may be TRBD1 (6 bases). This CDR3 is 13 amino acids long. The germline V gene encodes CDR1 LGHNA and CDR2 YSLEER. V was clipped by 4 bases and J by 6 bases, with 13 bases between them. Here the CDR3 reads CASSPSRGGEQYF. The CDR3 DNA follows: TGCGCCAGCAGCCCTTCGCGAGGGGGCGAGCAGTACTTC.

V is TRBV12-2 and J is TRBJ2-3; TRBD2 was called by the table and not checked on the DNA. TRBV12-2 is termed a pseudogene. The CDR3 sequence is 19 residues long. The CDR3 is CASRLGDRGLAGGPDTQYF. Here the CDR3 DNA reads TGTGCAAGTCGCTTGGGGGACAGGGGGCTAGCGGGAGGGCCGGATACGCAGTATTTT.

Concerning this clone: One end of the junction is discordant with germline, which a read error may explain. The CDR3 DNA is TGTGTCAGCTCACTGGGACAACAGAATCAGCCCCAGCATTTT. This encodes CVSSLGQQNQPQHF. The chain links TRBV18 to TRBJ1-5; tentatively, D is TRBD1 (6 bases). Looked up from germline, CDR1 is KGHSH and CDR2 is LQKENI. The CDR3 totals 14 residues.

The chain joins TRBV6-1 to TRBJ1-2; D gene ambiguous. The CDR3 runs 13 residues. CDR1 is MNHNS and CDR2 is SASEGT in the germline V gene. Trimming shortened V by 10 bases and J by 8 bases, and 20 bases separated the two germline ends. CDR3 protein: CATEAGGGWGYTF. In DNA, the CDR3 is TGTGCCACCGAGGCGGGCGGTGGCTGGGGCTACACCTTC.

The chain uses TRBV7-2 and TRBJ1-1, with D possibly being TRBD1 (6 bases). The V gene's germline CDR1 is SGHTA and CDR2 FQGNSA. V was trimmed by 1 base and J by 3 bases, leaving 18 bases between them. The CDR3 contains 17 residues. The CDR3 nucleotides read TGTGCCAGCAGCTTAGTCCCCTACAGGGAACGGGACACTGAAGCTTTCTTT. Protein product: CASSLVPYRERDTEAFF.

The count of this clone is one. J is TRBJ2-3 and V is TRBV5-1, with D perhaps TRBD2 (5 bases). Germline values: CDR1 SGHRS, CDR2 YFSETQ. This CDR3 has 14 residues. The germline V and J ends were trimmed by 4 bases and 5 bases, with 14 bases remaining between them. This CDR3 is CASSPGGKGDTQYF. The DNA of the CDR3 is TGCGCCAGCAGCCCTGGAGGAAAGGGAGATACGCAGTATTTT.

The chain carries TRBV19 and TRBJ1-5; TRBD1 agrees at 7 bases. J lost 1 base, V lost 6 bases, and 6 bases had no gene match. The CDR3 sequence is 15 residues long. CDR1 and CDR2 from the germline V gene are LNHDA and SQIVND (reference sequence). CDR3 sequence: CASSDRERSNQPQHF. In DNA form, the CDR3 reads TGTGCCAGTAGCGACAGGGAGAGAAGCAATCAGCCCCAGCATTTT.

This rearrangement joins TRBV30 to TRBJ1-3; D not certain. Trimming pared 4 bases from V and 0 bases from J, leaving 10 bases between. Germline V gene sequence: CDR1 GTSNPN, CDR2 SVGIG (reference sequence). This CDR3 contains 14 residues. CDR3 protein: CAWTRVLSGNTIYF. The CDR3 DNA reads TGTGCCTGGACTCGGGTTCTCTCTGGAAACACCATATATTTT.

The chain combines TRBV9 with TRBJ2-5, with TRBD2 matching over 12 bases. CDR3 size: 18 residues. The ends lost 0 bases at V and 4 bases at J; junction bases unmatched: 10. CDR1 and CDR2 (germline): SGDLS, YYNGEE. The CDR3 DNA reads TGTGCCAGCAGCGTAGCTACGACGACTAGCGGGAGACCAGAGACCCAGTACTTC. Protein product: CASSVATTTSGRPETQYF.

Comment on this clone: Other DNA sequences from this sample encode an identical CDR3 as well. The rearrangement joins TRBV6-1 to TRBJ2-2; 7 nucleotides agree with TRBD2. Germline values: CDR1 MNHNS, CDR2 SASEGT. This CDR3 contains 15 residues. Trimming removed 2 bases from V and 3 bases from J; junction bases left unmatched: 3. The CDR3 bases are TGTGCCAGCAGTGAAAGGGGAGGGTACACCGGGGAGCTGTTTTTT. Translated, it gives CASSERGGYTGELFF.

In DNA form, the CDR3 reads TGTGCCAGCAGCTTATCAACAGGGGCAGATACGCAGTATTTT. Translating gives CASSLSTGADTQYF. The chain carries TRBV11-2 and TRBJ2-3; 7 bases are a match to TRBD1. Germline V gene lookup returns CDR1 SGHAT and CDR2 FQNNGV. The CDR3 runs 14 residues. V dropped 2 bases and J dropped 4; count of bases not matched to a gene: 3.

Worth noting for this clone: Other nucleotide sequences in the sample specify the same CDR3. V and J are TRBV10-3 and TRBJ1-3; D possibly corresponds to TRBD1 (5 bases). The V end was cut by 4 bases, the J end by 2 bases, with 6 bases between. The CDR3 spans 13 residues. The germline CDR1 and CDR2 sequences are ENHRY and SYGVKD. The CDR3 DNA follows: TGTGCCATCAGTGGGGGGGCTGGAAACACCATATATTTT. Translation gives CAISGGAGNTIYF.

The genes are TRBV25-1 and TRBJ1-4; D is undetermined. V was shortened by 0 bases and J by 3 bases, with 11 bases between the two germline ends. The CDR3 is 16 amino acids. CDR1 and CDR2 (germline): MGHDK, SYGVNS. The CDR3 DNA reads as TGTGCCAGCAGTGAATATCTGCAGACGGCTAATGAAAAACTGTTTTTT. It codes for CASSEYLQTANEKLFF.

Written as DNA, the CDR3 is TGTGCCAGCAGCATCCTTGCAGTCTACGAGCAGTACTTC. Encoded protein: CASSILAVYEQYF. The chain uses TRBV7-9 and TRBJ2-7; no firm D call. The CDR3 contains 13 residues. The V gene lost 5 bases and the J gene lost 3 bases, with 11 bases spanning the gap. CDR1 is SEHNR, CDR2 FQNEAQ, per germline (reference sequence).

The V call is TRBV7-6, the J call TRBJ2-5, with TRBD2 matching 9 bases. The V segment lost 8 bases and the J segment 5 bases; nucleotides outside the gene matches: 12. In germline, CDR1 is SGHVS, CDR2 FNYEAQ. CDR3 length equals 15 residues. The DNA for the CDR3 is TGTGCCAGCGGGGGGAAGCGGGAGGATGGTGAGACCCAGTACTTC. Residues: CASGGKREDGETQYF. Using reference TRBV7-6 and TRBJ2-5 for the parts outside the CDR3, the full variable domain is GAGVSQSPRYKVTKRGQDVALRCDPISGHVSLYWYRQALGQGPEFLTYFNYEAQQDKSGLPNDRFSAERPEGSISTLTIQRTEQRDSAMYRCASGGKREDGETQYFGPGTRLLVL.

The V and J genes are TRBV29-1 and TRBJ2-5; D gene unclear. With the DNA end fitting TRBJ2-7 better, the J assignment may be wrong. The CDR3 totals 11 residues. Germline-derived CDR1 and CDR2 are SQVTM and ANQGSEA. The DNA for the CDR3 is TGCAGCGTTAGAGACCCCTACGAGCAGTACTTC. Its protein product is CSVRDPYEQYF.